Listed below are T cell receptor beta chains from one sample, sequenced in a study of T cell repertoires in aging, cancer and after chemotherapy. One entry per CDR3 protein, called by TCRdb with MiXCR from the multiplex PCR reads. The sample lists over 2,500 distinct CDR3 sequences, more than 55% occurring once. Material for sequencing was blood. The receptor source for this set is a human donor with a solid tumor. Both conserved end residues are part of each CDR3.

CDR3 length | V gene | CDR3 protein
14 | TRBV7-2 | CASSPGQHTDTQYF
14 | TRBV18 | CASSPGPGVNEQFF
14 | TRBV5-1 | CASSLDGNNQPQHF
14 | TRBV12-3/TRBV12-4 | CASSLDRTQTEAFF
15 | TRBV19 | CASSITWGGRNTQYF
13 | TRBV6-5 | CASSLSGSYEQYF
14 | TRBV5-4 | CASSLARANTEAFF
16 | TRBV19 | CASRNRGSSGANVLTF
13 | TRBV7-2 | CASSFGAEETQYF
16 | TRBV6-1 | CARSPRGDRKFNEQFF
14 | TRBV27 | CASSPSGQGREAFF
16 | TRBV6-1 | CATRQGAGSSHQPQHF
14 | TRBV29-1 | CSVEGGGNTDTQYF
13 | TRBV7-2 | CASSLNAGTEAFF
17 | TRBV6-5 | CASSYADTGTAYYEQYF
13 | TRBV19 | CASSLMTYNEQFF
12 | TRBV2 | CASSVRGTEAFF
13 | TRBV12-3/TRBV12-4 | CAIRTGGPGELFF
13 | TRBV12-3/TRBV12-4 | CASSLGVAEKLFF
14 | TRBV6-5 | CASSYGSVTGELFF
14 | TRBV14 | CASSQRGLGNTIYF
15 | TRBV19 | CASSIEQLSNQPQHF
14 | TRBV27 | CASSPSRGVQPQHF
14 | TRBV5-4 | CASSSPDRYNEQYF
15 | TRBV27 | CASSLHRGQADTQYF
14 | TRBV6-5 | CASSRQGGHIGYTF
13 | TRBV6-6 | CAVGRGDTGELFF
15 | TRBV20-1 | CSAVHTQGGNQPQHF
17 | TRBV7-2 | CASSLSGGPPGGGELFF
13 | TRBV15 | CATSRANGEKLFF
15 | TRBV19 | CASSWRGRDTGELFF
15 | TRBV12-3/TRBV12-4 | CASSRQSSSYNEQFF
15 | TRBV27 | CASSLKPYSNQPQHF
16 | TRBV12-3/TRBV12-4 | CASSALSGQGNYEQYF
15 | TRBV27 | CASSLFTGPGYEQYF
15 | TRBV28 | CASVSSLRRTDTQYF
15 | TRBV19 | CASSSEGVRNQPQHF
15 | TRBV27 | CASRLSFSGYYEQYF
12 | TRBV20-1 | CSAPKGDTEAFF
16 | TRBV24-1 | CATSGYGQGNTDTQYF
11 | TRBV20-1 | CSVRPQETQYF
14 | TRBV13 | CASSPRGRGNTIYF
12 | TRBV5-6 | CASSVWGGGYTF
13 | TRBV7-9 | CASSSQTGQPQHF
14 | TRBV7-3 | CASSLVGSNYGYTF
17 | TRBV7-6 | CASSSKPSGQGLMPQHF
16 | TRBV6-5 | CASSKVGGVNSYEQYF
15 | TRBV7-2 | CASSSRGGSMETQYF
13 | TRBV29-1 | CSVGTGADYGYTF
13 | TRBV12-3/TRBV12-4 | CASSPGPNYGYTF